Listed below are T cell receptor beta chains from one sample, sequenced in a study of T-cell reconstitution after alpha-beta-depleted transplantation in children. Using its own MiXCR run on the PCR reads, TCRdb lists one record per CDR3 protein. Here the sample spans around 440,000 distinct CDR3 sequences, about 10% being singletons. Sequencing was performed on PBMCs, taken before TCRalphabeta/CD19-depleted stem cell transplant. All receptors derive from a child under 10 years old with inherited bone marrow failure, due to receive a stem cell transplant. The CDR3 runs from the conserved cysteine through the conserved F or W. Expanded clones are given a class, and other clones once, few, many or no size at all.

size: many; V: TRBV5-1; J: TRBJ2-7; length: 15; CDR3: CASRERTSGYYEQYF
size: few; V: TRBV28; J: TRBJ1-5; length: 17; CDR3: CASSSTQQGASNQPQHF
size: .; V: TRBV20-1; J: TRBJ2-7; length: 12; CDR3: CSARLAGDAEYF
size: few; V: TRBV18; J: TRBJ2-1; length: 16; CDR3: CASSPPASGSYDEQFF
size: many; V: TRBV5-6; J: TRBJ2-3; length: 15; CDR3: CASSLLRNSTDTQYF
size: many; V: TRBV12-3/TRBV12-4; J: TRBJ2-4; length: 11; CDR3: CASSPGQNQYF
size: few; V: TRBV19; J: TRBJ2-1; length: 17; CDR3: CASSVPLARLSYNEQFF
size: few; V: TRBV20-1; J: TRBJ2-7; length: 16; CDR3: CSGLRRSPELLYEQYF
size: many; V: TRBV4-3; J: TRBJ2-7; length: 17; CDR3: CASSQEWGGLSPYEQYF
size: many; V: TRBV5-1; J: TRBJ1-1; length: 15; CDR3: CASRNSGTGDTEAFF
size: .; V: TRBV13; J: TRBJ2-6; length: 14; CDR3: CASSLGATANVLTF
size: many; V: TRBV7-6; J: TRBJ2-7; length: 9; CDR3: CAGTGFKYF
size: many; V: TRBV12-3/TRBV12-4; J: TRBJ2-5; length: 15; CDR3: CASSFRLAFQETQYF
size: .; V: TRBV4-3; J: TRBJ2-1; length: 14; CDR3: CASSQYLNYNEQFF
size: many; V: TRBV28; J: TRBJ2-3; length: 16; CDR3: CASSLPLAGITDTQYF
size: many; V: TRBV12-3/TRBV12-4; J: TRBJ2-3; length: 17; CDR3: CASSLFQGQTMGDTQYF
size: .; V: TRBV7-8; J: TRBJ2-5; length: 15; CDR3: CASSPRLAVQETQYF
size: many; V: TRBV10-3; J: TRBJ2-7; length: 15; CDR3: CAISGTGGSSYEQYF
size: few; V: TRBV11-2; J: TRBJ2-5; length: 18; CDR3: CASSSAILAGGWGETQYF
size: many; V: TRBV30; J: TRBJ1-6; length: 12; CDR3: CAWSRAPGPLHF
size: .; V: TRBV3-1; J: TRBJ2-1; length: 17; CDR3: CASSQDLEAGALPEQFF
size: .; V: TRBV19; J: TRBJ1-2; length: 13; CDR3: CASRRSFNYGYTF
size: many; V: TRBV7-2; J: TRBJ1-5; length: 14; CDR3: CASSPRQGLEPQHF
size: many; V: TRBV10-2; J: TRBJ2-1; length: 15; CDR3: CASSLSGRAYNEQFF
size: many; V: TRBV29-1; J: TRBJ1-2; length: 14; CDR3: CSVEDEGPNYGYTF
size: many; V: TRBV12-3/TRBV12-4; J: TRBJ2-1; length: 16; CDR3: CASSLATLAAYNEQFF
size: many; V: TRBV24-1; J: TRBJ2-1; length: 16; CDR3: CATSADRVGSYNEQFF
size: many; V: TRBV3-1; J: TRBJ2-1; length: 16; CDR3: CASSLELAASYNEQFF